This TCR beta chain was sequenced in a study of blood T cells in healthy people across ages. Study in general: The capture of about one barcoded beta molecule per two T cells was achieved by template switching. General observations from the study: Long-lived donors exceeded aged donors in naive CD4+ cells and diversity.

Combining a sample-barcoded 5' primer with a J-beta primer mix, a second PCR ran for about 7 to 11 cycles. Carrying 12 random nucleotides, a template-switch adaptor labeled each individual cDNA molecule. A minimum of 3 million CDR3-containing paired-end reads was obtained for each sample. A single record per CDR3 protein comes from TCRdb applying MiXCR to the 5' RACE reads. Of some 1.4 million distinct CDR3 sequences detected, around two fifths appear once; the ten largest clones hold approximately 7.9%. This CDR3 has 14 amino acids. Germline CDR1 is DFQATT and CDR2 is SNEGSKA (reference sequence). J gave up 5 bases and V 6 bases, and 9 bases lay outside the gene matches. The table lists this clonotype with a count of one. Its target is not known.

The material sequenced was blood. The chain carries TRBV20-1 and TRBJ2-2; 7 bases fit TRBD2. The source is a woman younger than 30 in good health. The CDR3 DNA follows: TGCAGTGCGGGGGGGAACTCTGGGACCGGGGAGCTGTTTTTT. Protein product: CSAGGNSGTGELFF.